This is a list of T cell receptor beta chains from one sample in a study of shared clonotypes between healthy human individuals. TCRdb's table, derived via immunoSEQ multiplex PCR, lists solely in-frame clones and lacks some. The sample includes some 2,100,000 clones, roughly 91% of them seen just once. The specimen was naive CD8+ T cells from PBMCs. The receptors originated from a man between 18 and 35 years old in good health. Some clones in this sample may be carry-over from other donors' samples. Each CDR3 is given with its conserved first and last residue. A D gene is named only where the DNA matches it firmly. For some rows the clone size is stated as once, few or many, or as a class when expanded; others skip it.

>TRBD1|TRBJ2-7|NA|TRBV15
CATSGEQGAGYEQYF
TGTGCCACCAGCGGGGAACAGGGGGCAGGGTACGAGCAGTACTTC
>NA|TRBJ2-7|NA|TRBV28
CASSKDRMGEYEQYF
TGTGCCAGCAGTAAAGACAGGATGGGGGAGTACGAGCAGTACTTC
>TRBD2|TRBJ2-1|few|TRBV9
CASSAQTSPSSYNEQFF
TGTGCCAGCAGCGCCCAGACTAGCCCGAGCTCCTACAATGAGCAGTTCTTC
>TRBD1|TRBJ2-3|NA|TRBV7-9
CASSLAHLRQGGTDTQYF
TGTGCCAGCAGCTTAGCCCACCTCAGACAGGGAGGCACAGATACGCAGTATTTT
>NA|TRBJ1-3|NA|TRBV5-8
CASSFQSWAGNTIYF
TGTGCCAGCAGCTTTCAGTCTTGGGCTGGAAACACCATATATTTT
>TRBD1|TRBJ2-1|NA|TRBV7-9
CATGQGAHFEQFF
TGTGCCACCGGACAGGGGGCACACTTTGAGCAGTTCTTC
>NA|TRBJ2-2|NA|TRBV28
CATFGETGELFF
TGTGCCACCTTCGGGGAGACCGGGGAGCTGTTTTTT
>NA|TRBJ2-6|NA|TRBV28
CASRQTGANVLTF
TGTGCCAGCAGACAGACTGGGGCCAACGTCCTGACTTTC
>TRBD1|TRBJ1-2|NA|TRBV28
CASSLPQTGGGIDYTF
TGTGCCAGCAGTTTACCCCAGACAGGGGGCGGGATTGACTACACCTTC
>TRBD2|TRBJ2-3|NA|TRBV28
CASWERGPTIDTQYF
TGTGCCAGTTGGGAGCGGGGCCCTACAATTGATACGCAGTATTTT
>TRBD1|TRBJ1-4|NA|TRBV2
CASTGQGGDEKLFF
TGTGCCAGCACCGGACAGGGTGGGGATGAAAAACTGTTTTTT
>NA|TRBJ2-2|NA|TRBV7-6
CASSGIEREESTGELFF
TGTGCCAGCAGCGGTATTGAACGAGAGGAAAGCACCGGGGAGCTGTTTTTT
>NA|TRBJ1-2|NA|TRBV21-1
CASSARDNILGGYGYTF
TGTGCCAGCAGCGCCCGGGACAACATCCTCGGCGGCTATGGCTACACCTTC
>NA|TRBJ2-3|NA|TRBV7-6
CASSLAPPDTQYF
TGTGCCAGCAGCTTAGCGCCTCCGGATACGCAGTATTTT
>NA|TRBJ1-2|NA|TRBV7-8
CASSPLDSSYGYTF
TGTGCCAGCAGCCCATTGGACTCCAGCTATGGCTACACCTTC
>TRBD1|TRBJ1-1|NA|TRBV28
CASSLLRQLYTGGAPDTEAFF
TGTGCCAGCAGTCTCCTTCGGCAACTTTACACAGGGGGAGCGCCGGACACTGAAGCTTTCTTT
>NA|TRBJ2-5|once|TRBV15
CATSRESVSRETQYF
TGTGCCACCAGCAGAGAGTCTGTGTCCAGAGAGACCCAGTACTTC
>NA|TRBJ2-5|once|TRBV27
CASSRAGTQETQYF
TGTGCCAGCAGTCGCGCCGGAACACAAGAGACCCAGTACTTC
>NA|TRBJ2-7|NA|TRBV27
CASSLEGGPYEQYF
TGTGCCAGCAGTTTGGAGGGAGGTCCCTACGAGCAGTACTTC
>TRBD1|TRBJ1-2|NA|TRBV19
CASSLDRGTGGYTF
TGTGCCAGTAGTCTCGACAGGGGGACGGGAGGCTACACCTTC
>NA|TRBJ1-4|NA|TRBV14
CASSQTLTAANEKLFF
TGTGCCAGCAGCCAAACCCTCACGGCGGCTAATGAAAAACTGTTTTTT
>NA|TRBJ1-2|NA|TRBV30
CAWSGGLFLGYGYTF
TGTGCCTGGAGTGGCGGACTATTCCTGGGATATGGCTACACCTTC
>NA|TRBJ2-7|NA|TRBV10-1
CASSESGPTYEQYF
TGCGCCAGCAGTGAGTCTGGGCCAACCTACGAGCAGTACTTC
>NA|TRBJ2-7|NA|TRBV30
CAWSQLSSYEQYF
TGTGCCTGGAGTCAGTTAAGCTCCTACGAGCAGTACTTC
>NA|TRBJ1-5|NA|TRBV19
CASSMGGLQPQHF
TGTGCCAGTAGTATGGGGGGGCTACAGCCCCAGCATTTT